One sample yielded the 4 T cell receptor beta chains listed below, sequenced in a study of T cell repertoires in ileal Crohn's disease. Clones were sequenced by immunoSEQ multiplex PCR, and TCRdb holds only the in-frame ones, with some missing. Counted here are under 14,000 clones, roughly 91% occurring once; the ten biggest clones make up 9.5%. Indicated time point: inflamed ileum from the surgical specimen. Material for sequencing was ileal tissue. Receptor source: an adult with Crohn's disease.

This chain uses TRBV30 with TRBJ2-2; no firm D call. V lost 3 bases, J lost 1 base, and 6 bases lay in between. The CDR3 is 13 amino acids. Germline lookup yields CDR1 GTSNPN and CDR2 SVGIG (reference sequence). The CDR3: CAWRWGNTGELFF. The CDR3 nucleotides are TGTGCCTGGAGATGGGGGAACACCGGGGAGCTGTTTTTT.

The V and J genes are TRBV6-4 and TRBJ2-3; tentatively, D is TRBD1 (5 bases). The V end was cut by 3 bases, the J end by 5 bases, with 12 bases between. Germline V gives CDR1 MRHNA, CDR2 SNTAGT. The CDR3 has 14 residues. CDR3 loop: CASSEGQGGDTQYF. The CDR3 nucleotides are TGTGCCAGCAGTGAAGGGCAGGGTGGAGATACGCAGTATTTT.

The V gene is TRBV2, the J gene TRBJ2-2, with D tentatively TRBD1 (5 bases). Between the trimmed V and J ends, which lost 5 bases and 8 bases, there was a span of 18 bases. Germline V lookup: CDR1 SNHLY, CDR2 FYNNEI. This CDR3 contains 15 residues. This chain's CDR3 is CASSMYQGANGELFF. CDR3 DNA sequence: TGTGCCAGCAGTATGTATCAGGGTGCGAATGGGGAGCTGTTTTTT. Variable domain in full (rest from reference TRBV2 and TRBJ2-2): EPEVTQTPSHQVTQMGQEVILRCVPISNHLYFYWYRQILGQKVEFLVSFYNNEISEKSEIFDDQFSVERPDGSNFTLKIRSTKLEDSAMYFCASSMYQGANGELFFGEGSRLTVL.

The V gene is TRBV19, the J gene TRBJ2-3; D is ambiguous. V shed 3 bases and J shed 1 base, with 8 bases lying between them. Germline V gene lookup returns CDR1 LNHDA and CDR2 SQIVND (reference sequence). This CDR3 contains 14 residues. The chain's CDR3 is CASSIQWGTDTQYF. DNA for the CDR3: TGTGCCAGTAGTATTCAGTGGGGCACAGATACGCAGTATTTT.